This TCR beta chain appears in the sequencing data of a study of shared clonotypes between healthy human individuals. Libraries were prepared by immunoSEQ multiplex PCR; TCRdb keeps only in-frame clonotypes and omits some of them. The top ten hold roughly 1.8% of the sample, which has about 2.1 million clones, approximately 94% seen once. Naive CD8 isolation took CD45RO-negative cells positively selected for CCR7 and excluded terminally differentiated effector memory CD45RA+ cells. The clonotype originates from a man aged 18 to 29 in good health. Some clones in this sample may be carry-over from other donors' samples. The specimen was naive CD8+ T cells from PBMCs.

The DNA of the CDR3 is TGTGCCAGCAAACAATTTTCGTACGAGCAGTACTTC. It encodes CASKQFSYEQYF. The J gene is TRBJ2-7, the V gene TRBV7-8; no definite D call. Per germline, CDR1 SGHVS and CDR2 FQNEAQ. V was clipped by 7 bases and J by 4 bases, with 11 bases between them. The length of the CDR3 is 12 residues.